The source of this T cell receptor (beta chain) is a study of T cell responses to AZD1222 COVID-19 vaccine. General study findings and limits: Repertoire sampling happened only post peak T cell response.

About this clone: Antigen unknown.

TCRdb keeps only in-frame clones here, not all; method: immunoSEQ multiplex PCR. The sample yields approximately 50,000 clones, about 80% seen once. Sequencing was performed on peripheral blood, taken 28 days after the second AZD1222 dose. This sequence originates from an adult who received the AZD1222 COVID-19 vaccine.

CDR3 protein: CASSSPGGHNTDTQYF. The DNA of the CDR3 is TGTGCCAGCAGCTCCCCGGGAGGGCACAACACAGATACGCAGTATTTT. The chain has TRBV5-4 and TRBJ2-3, with 8 bases matching TRBD2. CDR1 and CDR2 (germline): SGHNT, YYREEE (reference sequence). V shed 3 bases, J shed 2 bases, and the junction held 8 bases outside the gene matches. The CDR3 loop spans 16 amino acids.